These 24 T cell receptor beta chains came from one sample sequenced in a study of blood T cells in healthy people across ages. A sample-barcoded 5' primer and a J-beta primer mix were used in a second PCR of roughly 7 to 12 cycles. One entry per CDR3 protein results from TCRdb running MiXCR on the 5' RACE reads. This repertoire shows about 670,000 distinct CDR3 sequences, more than 45% found once; its top ten account for 13%. Specimen: blood. Source of these receptors: a woman of 80 years or more in good health.

The rearrangement joins TRBV5-1 to TRBJ2-1; the D is unclear. The CDR3 length is 15 residues. In germline, CDR1 is SGHRS, CDR2 YFSETQ. The V and J ends lost 0 bases and 1 base respectively, with 8 bases between them. The CDR3 DNA sequence: TGCGCCAGCAGCTTGGAAAGTCGGTCCTACAATGAGCAGTTCTTC. Translated, it gives CASSLESRSYNEQFF. The full variable domain, in which reference TRBV5-1 and TRBJ2-1 provide the parts outside the CDR3, is KAGVTQTPRYLIKTRGQQVTLSCSPISGHRSVSWYQQTPGQGLQFLFEYFSETQRNKGNFPGRFSGRQFSNSRSEMNVSTLELGDSALYLCASSLESRSYNEQFFGPGTRLTVL.

V gene TRBV20-1 combines with J gene TRBJ2-3; D call uncertain. This CDR3 region has 15 residues. The V gene lost 1 base and the J gene lost 0 bases, with 11 bases spanning the gap. Germline V gene data show CDR1 as DFQATT and CDR2 as SNEGSKA (reference sequence). CDR3 sequence reads: CSARGQNTSTDTQYF. CDR3 nucleotides: TGCAGTGCTAGAGGACAAAATACTAGCACAGATACGCAGTATTTT.

The gene calls are TRBV18 and TRBJ2-7, with D possibly being TRBD2 (6 bases). This CDR3 is built from 14 residues. Germline V CDR1 and CDR2: KGHSH, LQKENI. Trimming removed 2 bases at V and 3 bases at J, with 11 bases between. CDR3 in amino acids: CASSPSREDYEQYF. DNA of the CDR3: TGTGCCAGCTCACCATCCAGGGAGGACTACGAGCAGTACTTC.

This clonotype turned up a few times. V and J are TRBV11-3 and TRBJ2-1; a weak D match, TRBD2 (5 bases). The V end lost 0 bases, the J end lost 8 bases, and 14 bases lay between the germline ends. The CDR3 contains 15 residues. Germline V gene data show CDR1 as SGHNT and CDR2 as YENEEA. CDR3 nucleotide sequence: TGTGCCAGCAGCTTAGACGATAGGACTCACGATGAGCAGTTCTTC. Translated: CASSLDDRTHDEQFF.

This clonotype was picked up a small number of times. Germline is not matched at one junction end, which may reflect a read error. The genes are TRBV2 and TRBJ1-5, with D possibly TRBD1 on 5 matching bases. Germline loops: CDR1 SNHLY, CDR2 FYNNEI. The CDR3 is 14 residues long. The DNA for the CDR3 is TGTGCCAGCAGTGAGGGGGGTAGCGATCAGCCCCAGCATTTT. It specifies CASSEGGSDQPQHF.

In the case of this clonotype: This clone may be a read error of a much larger clone one base away. The rearrangement links TRBV11-2 to TRBJ2-7, with D uncertain. The CDR3 has 12 amino acids. Germline CDR1 and CDR2: SGHAT and FQNNGV. Trimming removed 1 base at V and 6 bases at J, with 7 bases between. CDR3 coding DNA: TGTGCCAGCAGCTTAGCAGCTTGCGAGCAGTACTTC. It is translated as CASSLAACEQYF.

The table lists this clonotype with many counts. The chain employs TRBV7-2 and TRBJ2-3; D unresolved. Between the trimmed V and J ends, which lost 3 bases and 2 bases, there was a span of 6 bases. This CDR3 is 13 amino acids long. Per germline, CDR1 SGHTA and CDR2 FQGNSA. CDR3: CASSFAYTDTQYF. CDR3 coding DNA: TGTGCCAGCAGCTTCGCCTACACAGATACGCAGTATTTT.

This clonotype came up many times. This CDR3 reads CSATPGQGSYNSPLHF. In DNA, the CDR3 is TGCAGTGCTACCCCTGGGCAGGGATCCTATAATTCACCCCTCCACTTT. The chain recombines TRBV20-1 with TRBJ1-6; tentatively, D is TRBD1 (5 bases). The V gene's germline CDR1 is DFQATT and CDR2 SNEGSKA (reference sequence). The CDR3 covers 16 residues. V dropped 4 bases and J dropped 1 base, with 14 bases sitting between them.

In regard to this clonotype: An end of the junction does not agree with germline; a read error may underlie this. The rearrangement links TRBV20-1 to TRBJ2-6; maybe TRBD1 (7 bases). CDR1 is DFQATT, CDR2 SNEGSKA, per germline (reference sequence). CDR3 size: 16 residues. The CDR3 spells CSARARATEGADVLTF. DNA for the CDR3: TGCAGTGCTAGAGCTAGGGCAACGGAGGGGGCCGACGTCCTGACTTTC.

The chain recombines TRBV10-3 with TRBJ2-7; a possible D gene is TRBD1 (5 bases). Germline V lookup: CDR1 ENHRY, CDR2 SYGVKD. With 4 bases removed from V and 4 bases from J, the gap between germline ends came to 14 bases. This CDR3 contains 14 residues. The CDR3 region is CAISAEETEYEQYF. In nucleotides, the CDR3 is TGTGCCATCAGTGCCGAAGAGACAGAGTACGAGCAGTACTTC.

Turning to this clonotype: A much larger clone lies a single base off, so this may be a read error. The rearrangement joins TRBV28 to TRBJ2-1, with 7 nucleotides matching TRBD2. Germline V gives CDR1 MDHEN, CDR2 SYDVKM. The J segment lost 3 bases and the V segment lost 11 bases, leaving 7 bases of the junction unmatched. The CDR3 extends over 13 amino acids. The CDR3 protein is CALSTGGYNEQFF. The CDR3 DNA follows: TGTGCCCTCTCCACGGGGGGCTACAATGAGCAGTTCTTC.

This clonotype has just one count. The junction departs from the called germline gene at one end, perhaps through a read error. The chain links TRBV2 to TRBJ1-6; perhaps TRBD1 as D (5 bases). The germline gives CDR1 SNHLY, CDR2 FYNNEI. This CDR3 has 14 residues. The CDR3 loop is CASRDAGIGSPPHF. The DNA for the CDR3 is TGTGCCAGCAGGGATGCAGGGATAGGATCACCCCCCCACTTT.

The V and J genes are TRBV12-3 or TRBV12-4 and TRBJ2-3; no firm D call. The CDR3 is 14 amino acids. V lost 3 bases, J lost 3 bases, and 10 bases lay in between. In DNA, the CDR3 is TGTGCCAGCAGTTTGGATGGGGAAACAGATACGCAGTATTTT. It yields the protein CASSLDGETDTQYF.

This clonotype was seen only a few times. The chain couples TRBV18 to TRBJ2-1, with TRBD2 as a possible D gene (5 bases). The CDR3 runs to 12 residues. Per germline, CDR1 KGHSH and CDR2 LQKENI. V was clipped by 6 bases and J by 10 bases, with 13 bases between them. This CDR3 reads CASSLVREEQFF. The CDR3 DNA sequence: TGTGCCAGCTCCCTTGTAAGGGAGGAGCAGTTCTTC.

In regard to this clonotype: Given a much more abundant clone one base away, this may be a read error. The chain carries TRBV29-1 and TRBJ2-5; 7 nucleotides line up with TRBD1. Trimming at V came to 6 bases and at J to 11 bases, leaving 12 bases not matched to a gene. The CDR3 consists of 12 residues. Germline V gene sequence: CDR1 SQVTM, CDR2 ANQGSEA. CDR3 in DNA: TGCAGCGTGGCCACAGGGGACCTTGAGCAGTACTTC. Translated, it gives CSVATGDLEQYF. Full variable domain (remainder filled in from reference TRBV29-1 and TRBJ2-5): SAVISQKPSRDICQRGTSLTIQCQVDSQVTMMFWYRQQPGQSLTLIATANQGSEATYESGFVIDKFPISRPNLTFSTLTVSNMSPEDSSIYLCSVATGDLEQYFGPGTRLLVL.

The V and J genes are TRBV28 and TRBJ1-1; 7 nucleotides line up with TRBD1. The CDR3 consists of 15 residues. Germline values: CDR1 MDHEN, CDR2 SYDVKM. J lost 3 bases, V lost 6 bases, and 10 bases had no gene match. The CDR3 reads CASSPAYRGYTEAFF. The CDR3 nucleotides read TGTGCCAGCAGCCCAGCCTACAGGGGATACACTGAAGCTTTCTTT.

This chain connects TRBV20-1 to TRBJ2-7; TRBD1 aligns across 7 bases. The CDR3 extends over 16 amino acids. J gave up 3 bases and V 2 bases, and 13 bases lay outside the gene matches. CDR1 DFQATT and CDR2 SNEGSKA come from the germline V gene (reference sequence). This chain's CDR3 is CSARPPAGTANYEQYF. CDR3 in DNA: TGCAGTGCTAGACCCCCGGCCGGGACAGCTAACTACGAGCAGTACTTC.

Turning to this clonotype: This could be a read error, since a much larger clone is one nucleotide away. This sequence joins TRBV30 and TRBJ2-5; the D gene is possibly TRBD2 (6 bases). The J call may not be correct, given that the DNA end is closer to TRBJ2-7. CDR3 length: 15 amino acids. CDR1 GTSNPN and CDR2 SVGIG come from the germline V gene (reference sequence). The CDR3 DNA is TGTGCCTGGAATGTAGGGAGAACTAGCTACCACGAGCAGTACTTC. Its translation: CAWNVGRTSYHEQYF.

V and J are TRBV7-2 and TRBJ1-5, with D hard to call. The CDR3 is 15 amino acids. In germline, CDR1 is SGHTA, CDR2 FQGNSA. V was shortened by 2 bases and J by 0 bases, with 8 bases between the two germline ends. DNA for the CDR3: TGTGCCAGCAGCTTAAAAGGGTTTAGCAATCAGCCCCAGCATTTT. This encodes CASSLKGFSNQPQHF.

This rearrangement joins TRBV2 to TRBJ1-5; D is undetermined. The CDR3 totals 13 residues. V lost 8 bases, J lost 4 bases, and 12 bases lay in between. In germline, CDR1 is SNHLY, CDR2 FYNNEI. The chain's CDR3 is CASATLPNQPQHF. Written as DNA, the CDR3 is TGTGCCAGCGCAACCCTACCAAATCAGCCCCAGCATTTT.

This clonotype was counted many times. The chain employs TRBV5-1 and TRBJ1-2, with a weak D call TRBD1 (6 bases). Germline CDR1 and CDR2: SGHRS and YFSETQ. Trimming left V 4 bases short and J 1 base short, with 17 bases between. The CDR3 is made up of 16 amino acids. CDR3 sequence: CASSLGGQESNYGYTF. The CDR3 DNA reads as TGCGCCAGCAGCCTGGGGGGCCAGGAAAGTAACTATGGCTACACCTTC. Looking up the rest from reference TRBV5-1 and TRBJ1-2 gives the full variable domain: KAGVTQTPRYLIKTRGQQVTLSCSPISGHRSVSWYQQTPGQGLQFLFEYFSETQRNKGNFPGRFSGRQFSNSRSEMNVSTLELGDSALYLCASSLGGQESNYGYTFGSGTRLTVV.

The gene calls are TRBV4-2 and TRBJ1-4, with a tentative D call TRBD1 (5 bases). V was shortened by 2 bases and J by 5 bases, with 9 bases between the two germline ends. The germline gives CDR1 LGHNA, CDR2 YNFKEQ. The CDR3 length is 14 residues. The CDR3: CASSQRQINEKLFF. The CDR3 DNA follows: TGTGCCAGCAGCCAAAGACAGATAAATGAAAAACTGTTTTTT.

This chain joins TRBV28 and TRBJ1-1; D is undetermined. Trimming took 5 bases from V and 3 from J, leaving 7 bases between them. From germline, CDR1 is MDHEN and CDR2 SYDVKM. The CDR3 is made up of 12 amino acids. The CDR3 coding sequence is TGTGCCAGCAGTATCTTATACACTGAAGCTTTCTTT. It yields the protein CASSILYTEAFF.

CDR3 DNA sequence: TGCAGCGTTGACATCCGGGACAGAGGCACAGATACGCAGTATTTT. It codes for CSVDIRDRGTDTQYF. This rearrangement joins TRBV29-1 to TRBJ2-3; TRBD1 aligns across 7 bases. The CDR3 totals 15 residues. CDR1 is SQVTM, CDR2 ANQGSEA, per germline. The V gene end was trimmed by 3 bases and the J gene end by 1 base; junction bases not matched to a gene: 7.